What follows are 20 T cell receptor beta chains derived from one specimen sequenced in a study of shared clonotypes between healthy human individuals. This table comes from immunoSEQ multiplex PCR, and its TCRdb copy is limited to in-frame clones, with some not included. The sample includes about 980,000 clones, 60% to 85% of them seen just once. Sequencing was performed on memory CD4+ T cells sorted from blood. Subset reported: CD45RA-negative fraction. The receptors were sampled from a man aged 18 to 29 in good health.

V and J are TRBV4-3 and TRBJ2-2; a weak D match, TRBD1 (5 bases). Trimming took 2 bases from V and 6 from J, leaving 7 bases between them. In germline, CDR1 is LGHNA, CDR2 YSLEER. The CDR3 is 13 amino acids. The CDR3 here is CASSQIGAGELFF. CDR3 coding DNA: TGCGCCAGCAGCCAAATAGGGGCCGGGGAGCTGTTTTTT.

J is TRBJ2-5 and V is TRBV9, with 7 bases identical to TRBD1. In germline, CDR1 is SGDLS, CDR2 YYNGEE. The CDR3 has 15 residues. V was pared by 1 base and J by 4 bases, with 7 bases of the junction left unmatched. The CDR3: CASSVNPGTAETQYF. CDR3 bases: TGTGCCAGCAGCGTAAACCCCGGGACAGCAGAGACCCAGTACTTC.

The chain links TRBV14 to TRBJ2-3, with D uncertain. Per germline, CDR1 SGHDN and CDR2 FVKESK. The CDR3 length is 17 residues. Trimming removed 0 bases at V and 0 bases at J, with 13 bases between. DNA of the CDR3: TGTGCCAGCAGCCAAGATCAGTCGAAGCCCAGCACAGATACGCAGTATTTT. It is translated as CASSQDQSKPSTDTQYF.

The CDR3 region has the DNA TGTGCCAGCAGCTTGATTATAGGGACAGCCTATGGCTACACCTTC. This encodes CASSLIIGTAYGYTF. The chain is built from TRBV7-9 and TRBJ1-2; 7 bases map to TRBD1. The CDR3 runs to 15 residues. V lost 3 bases, J lost 4 bases, and 8 bases stayed unmatched. The V gene's germline CDR1 is SEHNR and CDR2 FQNEAQ (reference sequence). Variable domain in full (rest from reference TRBV7-9 and TRBJ1-2): DTGVSQNPRHKITKRGQNVTFRCDPISEHNRLYWYRQTLGQGPEFLTYFQNEAQLEKSRLLSDRFSAERPKGSFSTLEIQRTEQGDSAMYLCASSLIIGTAYGYTFGSGTRLTVV.

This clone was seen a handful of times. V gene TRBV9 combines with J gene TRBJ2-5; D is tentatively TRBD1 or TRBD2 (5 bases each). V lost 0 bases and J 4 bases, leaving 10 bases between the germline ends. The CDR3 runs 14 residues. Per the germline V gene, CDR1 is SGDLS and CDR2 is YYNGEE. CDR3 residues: CASSVELGVETQYF. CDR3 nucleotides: TGTGCCAGCAGCGTAGAGTTGGGGGTAGAGACCCAGTACTTC. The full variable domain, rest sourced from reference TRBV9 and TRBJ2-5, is DSGVTQTPKHLITATGQRVTLRCSPRSGDLSVYWYQQSLDQGLQFLIQYYNGEERAKGNILERFSAQQFPDLHSELNLSSLELGDSALYFCASSVELGVETQYFGPGTRLLVL.

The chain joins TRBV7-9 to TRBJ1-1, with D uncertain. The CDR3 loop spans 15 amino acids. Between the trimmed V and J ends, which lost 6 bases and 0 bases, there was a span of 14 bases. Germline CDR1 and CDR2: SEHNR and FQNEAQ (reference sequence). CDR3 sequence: CASSPYTRVNTEAFF. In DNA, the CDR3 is TGTGCCAGCAGTCCATATACAAGGGTGAACACTGAAGCTTTCTTT.

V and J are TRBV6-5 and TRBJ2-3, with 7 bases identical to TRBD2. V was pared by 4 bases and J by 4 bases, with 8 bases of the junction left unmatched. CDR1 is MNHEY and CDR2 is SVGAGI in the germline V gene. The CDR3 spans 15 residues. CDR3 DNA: TGTGCCAGCAGTTCCAGCGTGGGAGGGCCAGATACGCAGTATTTT. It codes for CASSSSVGGPDTQYF.

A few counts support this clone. CDR3 nucleotide sequence: TGTGCCAGCAGTGGTGGACTAGCGGGAGGAACTGCCTACGAGCAGTACTTC. Residues: CASSGGLAGGTAYEQYF. The rearrangement joins TRBV6-1 to TRBJ2-7; 14 bases are shared with TRBD2. The CDR3 loop spans 17 amino acids. The germline V gene encodes CDR1 MNHNS and CDR2 SASEGT. With 4 bases clipped from V and 2 bases from J, the junction kept 7 bases outside the gene matches.

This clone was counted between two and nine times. CDR3 coding DNA: TGTGCCAGCAGCTCGTTATGGGCTGAAGCTTTCTTT. This translates into CASSSLWAEAFF. This chain uses TRBV11-2 with TRBJ1-1; D is ambiguous. CDR1 is SGHAT, CDR2 FQNNGV, per germline. Deletions cut 4 bases from V and 6 bases from J, with 9 bases between. The CDR3 runs 12 residues. The full variable domain, with the rest looked up from reference TRBV11-2 and TRBJ1-1, is EAGVAQSPRYKIIEKRQSVAFWCNPISGHATLYWYQQILGQGPKLLIQFQNNGVVDDSQLPKDRFSAERLKGVDSTLKIQPAKLEDSAVYLCASSSLWAEAFFGQGTRLTVV.

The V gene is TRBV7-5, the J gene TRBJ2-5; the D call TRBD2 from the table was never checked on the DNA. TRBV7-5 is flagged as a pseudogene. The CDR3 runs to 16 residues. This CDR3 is CARSLGGASRSETQYF. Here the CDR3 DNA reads TGTGCCAGAAGCCTCGGTGGCGCTAGCAGATCAGAGACCCAGTACTTC.

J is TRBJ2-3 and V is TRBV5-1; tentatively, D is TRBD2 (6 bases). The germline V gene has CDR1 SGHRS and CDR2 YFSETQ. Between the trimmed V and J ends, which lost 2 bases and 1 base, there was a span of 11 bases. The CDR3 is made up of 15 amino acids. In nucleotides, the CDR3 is TGCGCCAGCAGCTTTCCCAGCGGGCGCACAGATACGCAGTATTTT. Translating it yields CASSFPSGRTDTQYF. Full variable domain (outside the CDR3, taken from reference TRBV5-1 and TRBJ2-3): KAGVTQTPRYLIKTRGQQVTLSCSPISGHRSVSWYQQTPGQGLQFLFEYFSETQRNKGNFPGRFSGRQFSNSRSEMNVSTLELGDSALYLCASSFPSGRTDTQYFGPGTRLTVL.

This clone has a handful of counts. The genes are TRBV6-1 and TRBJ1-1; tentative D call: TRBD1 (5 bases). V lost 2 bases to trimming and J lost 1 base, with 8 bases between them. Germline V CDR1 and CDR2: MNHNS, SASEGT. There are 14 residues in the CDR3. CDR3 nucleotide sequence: TGTGCCAGCAGTGAAAATGGACAGAACACTGAAGCTTTCTTT. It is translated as CASSENGQNTEAFF.

The CDR3 protein is CATRTGGSPLHF. CDR3 nucleotide sequence: TGTGCCACCCGCACAGGTGGTTCACCCCTCCACTTT. The chain uses TRBV10-3 and TRBJ1-6; TRBD1 is a possible D gene (5 bases). The CDR3 covers 12 residues. Germline CDR1 reads ENHRY; CDR2 reads SYGVKD. Trimming took 10 bases from V and 9 from J, leaving 13 bases between them.

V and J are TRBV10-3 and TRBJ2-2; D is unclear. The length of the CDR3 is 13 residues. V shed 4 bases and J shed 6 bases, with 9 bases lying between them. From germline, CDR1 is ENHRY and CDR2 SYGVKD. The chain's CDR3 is CAISVADPGELFF. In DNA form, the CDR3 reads TGTGCCATCAGTGTCGCCGACCCCGGGGAGCTGTTTTTT.

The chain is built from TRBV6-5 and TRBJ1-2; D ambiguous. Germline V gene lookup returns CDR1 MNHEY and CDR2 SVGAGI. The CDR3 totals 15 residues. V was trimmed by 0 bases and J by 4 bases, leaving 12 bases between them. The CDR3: CASSYSTRPIYGYTF. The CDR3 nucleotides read TGTGCCAGCAGTTACTCGACGCGTCCAATCTATGGCTACACCTTC.

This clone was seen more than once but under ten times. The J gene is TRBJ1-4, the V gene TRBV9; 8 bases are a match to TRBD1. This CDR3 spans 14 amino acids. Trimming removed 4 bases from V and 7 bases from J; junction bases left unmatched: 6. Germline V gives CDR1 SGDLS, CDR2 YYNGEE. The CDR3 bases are TGTGCCAGCAGCTCAGGGGGCTCAGGTGAAAAACTGTTTTTT. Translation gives CASSSGGSGEKLFF.

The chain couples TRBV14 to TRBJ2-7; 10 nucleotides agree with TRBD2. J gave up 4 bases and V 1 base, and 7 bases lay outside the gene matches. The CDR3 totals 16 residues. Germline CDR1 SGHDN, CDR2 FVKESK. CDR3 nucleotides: TGTGCCAGCAGCCAAGGTCCTAGCGGGAGTTTGTACGAGCAGTACTTC. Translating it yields CASSQGPSGSLYEQYF.

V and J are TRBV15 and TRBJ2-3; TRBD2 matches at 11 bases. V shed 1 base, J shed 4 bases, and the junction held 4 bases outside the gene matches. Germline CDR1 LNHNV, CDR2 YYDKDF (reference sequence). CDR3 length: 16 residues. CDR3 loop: CATSRAGTSGSDTQYF. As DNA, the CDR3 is TGTGCCACCAGCAGAGCCGGGACTAGCGGTTCAGATACGCAGTATTTT.

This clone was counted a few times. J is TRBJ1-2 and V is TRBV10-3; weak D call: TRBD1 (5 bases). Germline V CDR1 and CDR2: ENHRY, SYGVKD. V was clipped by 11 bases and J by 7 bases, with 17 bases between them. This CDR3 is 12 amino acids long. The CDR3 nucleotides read TGTGCCGCCGGAAAGGAAGGGGCTGGCTACACCTTC. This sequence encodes CAAGKEGAGYTF.

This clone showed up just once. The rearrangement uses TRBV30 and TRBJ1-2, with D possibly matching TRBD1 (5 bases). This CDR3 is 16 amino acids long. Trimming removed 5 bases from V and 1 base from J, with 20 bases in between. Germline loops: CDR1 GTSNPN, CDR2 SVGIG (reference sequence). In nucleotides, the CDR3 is TGTGCCTGGGATCACCTTGGGCAGGGAAGTAACTATGGCTACACCTTC. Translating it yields CAWDHLGQGSNYGYTF. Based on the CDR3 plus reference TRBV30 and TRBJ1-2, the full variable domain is SQTIHQWPATLVQPVGSPLSLECTVEGTSNPNLYWYRQAAGRGLQLLFYSVGIGQISSEVPQNLSASRPQDRQFILSSKKLLLSDSGFYLCAWDHLGQGSNYGYTFGSGTRLTVV.